This TCR beta chain was sequenced in a study of OX40 agonist ivuxolimab in advanced cancers. As for the study in general: It was ivuxolimab, an agonistic anti-OX40 (CD134) antibody, that patients were treated with.

As for this clone: The antigen is undetermined.

TCRdb's copy holds only in-frame clones and misses some; the assay was immunoSEQ multiplex PCR. The sample shows roughly 100,000 clones, around four fifths of them seen only once. Points from the study as a whole: People who partly responded at 0.1-3.0 mg/kg had some of the least clonal expansion seen.

CDR1 and CDR2 (germline): SGHVS, FQNEAQ. The V end was cut by 1 base, the J end by 9 bases, with 13 bases between. The CDR3 contains 14 residues. The sequencing used CD4+ or CD8+ T cells sorted from blood, collected in a trial of the OX40 agonist ivuxolimab. The genes are TRBV7-8 and TRBJ2-1; D call uncertain. The clonotype was recovered from an adult with an advanced solid tumor such as melanoma, head and neck, liver or kidney cancer. CDR3 in amino acids: CASSLVSTWAEQFF. The CDR3 region has the DNA TGTGCCAGCAGCTTAGTTAGTACCTGGGCTGAGCAGTTCTTC.